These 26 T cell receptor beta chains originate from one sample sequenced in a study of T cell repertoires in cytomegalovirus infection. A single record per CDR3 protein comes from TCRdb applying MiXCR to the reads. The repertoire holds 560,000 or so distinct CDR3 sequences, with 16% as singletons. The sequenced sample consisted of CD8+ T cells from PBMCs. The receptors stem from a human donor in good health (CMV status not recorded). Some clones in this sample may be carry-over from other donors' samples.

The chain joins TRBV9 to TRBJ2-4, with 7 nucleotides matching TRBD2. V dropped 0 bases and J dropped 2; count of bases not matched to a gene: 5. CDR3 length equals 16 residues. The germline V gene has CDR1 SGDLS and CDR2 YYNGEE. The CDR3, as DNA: TGTGCCAGCAGCGTAGGGAACGGGGGGTCCAAAAACATTCAGTACTTC. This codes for CASSVGNGGSKNIQYF.

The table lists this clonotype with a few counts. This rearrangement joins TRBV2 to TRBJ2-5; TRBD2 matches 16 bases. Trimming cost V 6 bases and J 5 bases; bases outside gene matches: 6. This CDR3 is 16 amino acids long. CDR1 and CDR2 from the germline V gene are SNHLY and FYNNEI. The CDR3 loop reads CASRGLAGGPGETQYF. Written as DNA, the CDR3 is TGTGCCAGCAGGGGACTAGCGGGAGGGCCAGGGGAGACCCAGTACTTC.

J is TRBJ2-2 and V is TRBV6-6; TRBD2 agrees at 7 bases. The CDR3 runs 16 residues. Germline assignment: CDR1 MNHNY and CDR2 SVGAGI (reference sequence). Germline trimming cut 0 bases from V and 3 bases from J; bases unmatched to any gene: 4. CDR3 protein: CASSYSPAGDTGELFF. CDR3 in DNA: TGTGCCAGCAGTTACTCCCCGGCGGGGGACACCGGGGAGCTGTTTTTT.

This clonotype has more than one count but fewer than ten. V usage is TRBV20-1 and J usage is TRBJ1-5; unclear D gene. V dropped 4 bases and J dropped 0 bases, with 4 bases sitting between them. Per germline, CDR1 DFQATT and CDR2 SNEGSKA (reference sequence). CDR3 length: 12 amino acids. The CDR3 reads CSAIGSNQPQHF. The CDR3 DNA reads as TGCAGTGCTATCGGTAGCAATCAGCCCCAGCATTTT.

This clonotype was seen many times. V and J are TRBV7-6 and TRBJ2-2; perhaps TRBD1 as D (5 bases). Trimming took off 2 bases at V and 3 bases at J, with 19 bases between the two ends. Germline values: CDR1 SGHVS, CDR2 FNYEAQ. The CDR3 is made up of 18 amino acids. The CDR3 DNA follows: TGTGCCAGCAGCTTACTCTCGGTGGCAGGGCCCCACACCGGGGAGCTGTTTTTT. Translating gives CASSLLSVAGPHTGELFF.

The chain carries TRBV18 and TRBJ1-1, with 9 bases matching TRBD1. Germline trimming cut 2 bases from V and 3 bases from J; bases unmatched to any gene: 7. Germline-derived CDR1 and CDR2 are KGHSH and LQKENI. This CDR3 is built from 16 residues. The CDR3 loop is CASSPVGTGTHTEAFF. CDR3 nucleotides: TGTGCCAGCTCACCAGTTGGGACAGGGACTCACACTGAAGCTTTCTTT.

The CDR3, as DNA: TGTGCCAGCAGCCAAATTTTTAGCGGGAGTGGCAATGAGCAGTTCTTC. The encoded protein is CASSQIFSGSGNEQFF. The chain couples TRBV3-1 to TRBJ2-1; 9 nucleotides align to TRBD2. Looked up from germline, CDR1 is LGHDT and CDR2 is YNNKEL (reference sequence). Unmatched junction bases numbered 8, after V lost 2 bases and J lost 6 bases. The CDR3 is 16 amino acids.

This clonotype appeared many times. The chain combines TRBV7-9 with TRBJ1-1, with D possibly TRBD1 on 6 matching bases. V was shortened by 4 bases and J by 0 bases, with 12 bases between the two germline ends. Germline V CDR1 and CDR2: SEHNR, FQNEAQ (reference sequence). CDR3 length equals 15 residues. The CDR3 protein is CASSSPQGMNTEAFF. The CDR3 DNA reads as TGTGCCAGCAGCTCCCCACAGGGTATGAACACTGAAGCTTTCTTT.

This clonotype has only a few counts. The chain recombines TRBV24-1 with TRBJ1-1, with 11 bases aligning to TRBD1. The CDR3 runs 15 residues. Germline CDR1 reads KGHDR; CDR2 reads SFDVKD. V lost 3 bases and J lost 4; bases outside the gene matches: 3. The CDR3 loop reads CATSDRTGGLTEAFF. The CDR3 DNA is TGTGCCACCAGTGATCGGACAGGGGGCCTCACTGAAGCTTTCTTT.

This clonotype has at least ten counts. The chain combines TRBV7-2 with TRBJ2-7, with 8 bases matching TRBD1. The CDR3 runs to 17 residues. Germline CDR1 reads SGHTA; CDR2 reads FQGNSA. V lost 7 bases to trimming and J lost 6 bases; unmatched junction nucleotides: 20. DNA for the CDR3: TGTGCCAGCACCGGAAGGGATATGGGCAGGGGGCAAGGCGAGCAGTACTTC. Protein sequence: CASTGRDMGRGQGEQYF.

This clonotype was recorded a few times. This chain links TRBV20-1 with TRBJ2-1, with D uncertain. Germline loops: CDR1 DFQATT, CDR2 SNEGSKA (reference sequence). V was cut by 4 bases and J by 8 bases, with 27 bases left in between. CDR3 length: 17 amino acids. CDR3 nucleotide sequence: TGCAGTGCTATCCTCTGGGAAGGACCCGGTATCGGAGATGAGCAGTTCTTC. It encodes CSAILWEGPGIGDEQFF.

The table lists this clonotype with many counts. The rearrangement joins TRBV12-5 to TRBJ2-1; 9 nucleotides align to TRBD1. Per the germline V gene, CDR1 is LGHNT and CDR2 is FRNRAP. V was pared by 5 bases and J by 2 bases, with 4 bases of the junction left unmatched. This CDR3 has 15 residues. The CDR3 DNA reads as TGTGCTAGTGGTAGGACAGGGGAGACCTACAATGAGCAGTTCTTC. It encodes CASGRTGETYNEQFF.

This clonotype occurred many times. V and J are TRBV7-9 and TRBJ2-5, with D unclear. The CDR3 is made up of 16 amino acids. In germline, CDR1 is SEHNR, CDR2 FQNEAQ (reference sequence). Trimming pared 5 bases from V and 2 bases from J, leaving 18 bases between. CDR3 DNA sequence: TGTGCCAGCAGCCAATCCACGACATTGAATCAAGAGACCCAGTACTTC. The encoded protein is CASSQSTTLNQETQYF.

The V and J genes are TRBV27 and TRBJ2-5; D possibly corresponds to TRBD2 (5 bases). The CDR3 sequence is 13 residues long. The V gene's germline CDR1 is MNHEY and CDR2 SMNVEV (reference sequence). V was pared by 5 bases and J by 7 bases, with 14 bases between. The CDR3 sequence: CASSLGSRGTQYF. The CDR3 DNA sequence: TGTGCCAGCAGTCTAGGGTCTCGGGGGACCCAGTACTTC.

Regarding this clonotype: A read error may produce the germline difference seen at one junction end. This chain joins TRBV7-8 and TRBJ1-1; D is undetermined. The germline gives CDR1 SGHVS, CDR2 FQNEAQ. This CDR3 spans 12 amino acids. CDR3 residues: CASSLVCTEAFF. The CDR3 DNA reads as TGTGCAAGCAGCTTAGTGTGCACTGAAGCTTTCTTT. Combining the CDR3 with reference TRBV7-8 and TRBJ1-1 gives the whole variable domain GAGVSQSPRYKVAKRGQDVALRCDPISGHVSLFWYQQALGQGPEFLTYFQNEAQLDKSGLPSDRFFAERPEGSVSTLKIQRTQQEDSAVYLCASSLVCTEAFFGQGTRLTVV.

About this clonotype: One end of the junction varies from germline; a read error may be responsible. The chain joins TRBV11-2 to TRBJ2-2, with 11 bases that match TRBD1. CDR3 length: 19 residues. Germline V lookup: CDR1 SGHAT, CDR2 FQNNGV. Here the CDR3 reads CASSFPWTGGDVKTGELFF. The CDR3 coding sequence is TGTGCCAGCAGCTTCCCCTGGACAGGGGGCGATGTGAAAACCGGGGAGCTGTTCTTT.

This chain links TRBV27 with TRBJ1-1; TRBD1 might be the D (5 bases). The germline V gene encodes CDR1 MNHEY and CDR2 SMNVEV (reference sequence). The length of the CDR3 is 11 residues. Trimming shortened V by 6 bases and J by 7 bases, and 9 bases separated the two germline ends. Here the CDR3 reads CASRVGHEAFF. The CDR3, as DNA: TGTGCCAGCAGGGTAGGACATGAAGCTTTCTTT.

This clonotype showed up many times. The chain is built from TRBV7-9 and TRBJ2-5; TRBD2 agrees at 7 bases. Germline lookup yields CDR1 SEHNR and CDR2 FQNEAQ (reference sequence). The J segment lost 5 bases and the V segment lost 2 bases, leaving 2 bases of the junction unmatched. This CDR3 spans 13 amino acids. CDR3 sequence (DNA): TGTGCCAGCAGCTTAAGCGGGGAGGAGACCCAGTACTTC. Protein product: CASSLSGEETQYF. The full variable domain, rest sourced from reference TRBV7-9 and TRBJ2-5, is DTGVSQNPRHKITKRGQNVTFRCDPISEHNRLYWYRQTLGQGPEFLTYFQNEAQLEKSRLLSDRFSAERPKGSFSTLEIQRTEQGDSAMYLCASSLSGEETQYFGPGTRLLVL.

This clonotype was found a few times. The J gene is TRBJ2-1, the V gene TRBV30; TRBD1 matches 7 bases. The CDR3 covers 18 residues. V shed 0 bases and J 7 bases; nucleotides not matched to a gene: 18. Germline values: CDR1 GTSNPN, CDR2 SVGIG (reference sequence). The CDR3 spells CAWSVHPRTGPFRNEQFF. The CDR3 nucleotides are TGTGCCTGGAGTGTACACCCTAGGACAGGACCATTCCGGAATGAGCAGTTCTTC.

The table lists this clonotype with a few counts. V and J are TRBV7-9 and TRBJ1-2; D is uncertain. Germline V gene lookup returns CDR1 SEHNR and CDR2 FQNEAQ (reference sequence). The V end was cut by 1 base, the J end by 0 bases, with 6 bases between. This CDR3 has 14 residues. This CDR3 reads CASSLVFTNYGYTF. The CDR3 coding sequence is TGTGCCAGCAGCTTAGTCTTTACTAACTATGGCTACACCTTC.

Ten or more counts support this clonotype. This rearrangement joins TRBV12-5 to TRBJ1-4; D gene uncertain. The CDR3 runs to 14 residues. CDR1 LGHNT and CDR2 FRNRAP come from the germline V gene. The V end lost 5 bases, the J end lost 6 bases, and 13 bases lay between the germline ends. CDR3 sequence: CASGPPNGDEKLFF. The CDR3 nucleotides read TGTGCTAGTGGTCCACCGAACGGGGATGAAAAACTGTTTTTT. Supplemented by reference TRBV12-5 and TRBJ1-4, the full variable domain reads DARVTQTPRHKVTEMGQEVTMRCQPILGHNTVFWYRQTMMQGLELLAYFRNRAPLDDSGMPKDRFSAEMPDATLATLKIQPSEPRDSAVYFCASGPPNGDEKLFFGSGTQLSVL.

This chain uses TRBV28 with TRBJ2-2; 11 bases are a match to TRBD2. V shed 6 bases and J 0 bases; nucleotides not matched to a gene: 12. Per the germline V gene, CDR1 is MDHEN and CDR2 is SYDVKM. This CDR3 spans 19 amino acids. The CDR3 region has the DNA TGTGCCAGCAGCCGAATCCTGGGACTAGCGGAGACGAACACCGGGGAGCTGTTTTTT. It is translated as CASSRILGLAETNTGELFF. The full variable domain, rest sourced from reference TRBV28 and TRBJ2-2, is DVKVTQSSRYLVKRTGEKVFLECVQDMDHENMFWYRQDPGLGLRLIYFSYDVKMKEKGDIPEGYSVSREKKERFSLILESASTNQTSMYLCASSRILGLAETNTGELFFGEGSRLTVL.

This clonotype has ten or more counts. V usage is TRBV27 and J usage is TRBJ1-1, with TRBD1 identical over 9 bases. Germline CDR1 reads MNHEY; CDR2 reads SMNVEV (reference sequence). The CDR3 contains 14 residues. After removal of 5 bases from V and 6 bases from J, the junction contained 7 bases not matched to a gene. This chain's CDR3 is CASSHRGHFSEAFF. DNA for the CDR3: TGTGCCAGCAGTCACAGGGGGCATTTCTCTGAAGCTTTCTTT.

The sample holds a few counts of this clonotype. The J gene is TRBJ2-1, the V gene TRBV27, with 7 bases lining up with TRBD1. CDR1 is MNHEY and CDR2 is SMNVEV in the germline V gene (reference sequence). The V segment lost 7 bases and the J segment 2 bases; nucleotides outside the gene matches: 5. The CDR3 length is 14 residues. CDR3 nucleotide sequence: TGTGCCAGCACCCAGGACAGGACCTACAATGAGCAGTTCTTC. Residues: CASTQDRTYNEQFF.

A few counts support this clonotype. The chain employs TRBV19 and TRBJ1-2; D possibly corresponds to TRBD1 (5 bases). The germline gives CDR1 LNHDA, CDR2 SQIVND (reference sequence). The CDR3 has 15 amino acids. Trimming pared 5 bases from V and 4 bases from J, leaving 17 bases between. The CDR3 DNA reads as TGTGCCAGTAGTTCCTTGACAGCTACGGGCTATGGCTACACCTTC. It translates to CASSSLTATGYGYTF.

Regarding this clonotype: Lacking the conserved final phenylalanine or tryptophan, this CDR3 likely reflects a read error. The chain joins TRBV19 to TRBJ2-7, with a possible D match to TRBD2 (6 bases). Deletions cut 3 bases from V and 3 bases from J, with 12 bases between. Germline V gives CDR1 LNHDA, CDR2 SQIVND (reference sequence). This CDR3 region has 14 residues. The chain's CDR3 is CASSIRPGLYEQYL. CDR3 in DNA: TGTGCCAGTAGTATCCGACCGGGACTCTACGAGCAGTACTTA.